The entry below gives a single T cell receptor beta chain sequence along with its context. Seattle patients were enrolled while actively infected and followed longitudinally. Germline V gives CDR1 MNHEY, CDR2 SVGAGI. There are 15 residues in the CDR3. Between the trimmed V and J ends, which lost 2 bases and 5 bases, there was a span of 12 bases. In the study's own analysis: Estimation of nucleated cell counts relied on the amplification of reference gene primers. Clones were read by immunoSEQ multiplex PCR, and TCRdb kept only the in-frame ones, dropping some. Clone size and V and J calls were adopted from that table, with D and trimming inferred from the DNA. The table records some 360,000 clones, approximately 89% of them present only once. This record comes from a study of blood T cell repertoires in COVID-19. Study-wide background: Donors in the United States, Italy and Spain gave samples during acute or convalescent COVID-19. Sources were T cells, B-cell-depleted T cells, or PBMCs; the material itself was cDNA or gDNA.

The gene calls are TRBV6-5 and TRBJ2-2; a weak D match, TRBD1 (5 bases). This clonotype was obtained from a woman aged 60 to 75 with COVID-19, enrolled during active disease. Input material: peripheral blood. The CDR3: CASSYRSQGTGELFF. In nucleotides, the CDR3 is TGTGCCAGCAGTTACCGATCCCAGGGTACCGGGGAGCTGTTTTTT.